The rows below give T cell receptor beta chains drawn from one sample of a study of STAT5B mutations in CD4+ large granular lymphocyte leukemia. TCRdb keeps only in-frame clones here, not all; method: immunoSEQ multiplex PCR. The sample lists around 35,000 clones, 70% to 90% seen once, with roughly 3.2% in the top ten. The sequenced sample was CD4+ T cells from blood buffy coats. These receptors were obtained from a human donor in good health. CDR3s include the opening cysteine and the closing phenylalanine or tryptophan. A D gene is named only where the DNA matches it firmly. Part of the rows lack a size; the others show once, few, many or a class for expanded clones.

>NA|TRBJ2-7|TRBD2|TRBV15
CATSRGRAGGGRNYEQYF
TGTGCCACCAGCAGAGGCCGGGCGGGAGGGGGGCGAAACTACGAGCAGTACTTC
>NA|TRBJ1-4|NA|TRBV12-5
CASGLRGESNEKLFF
TGTGCTAGTGGTTTGAGAGGGGAGTCTAATGAAAAACTGTTTTTT
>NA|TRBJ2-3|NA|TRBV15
CATSRERLDGTQYF
TGTGCCACCAGCAGAGAACGACTAGACGGTACGCAGTATTTT
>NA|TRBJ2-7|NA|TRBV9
CASSPRPSSYEQYF
TGTGCCAGCAGCCCCAGGCCGAGCTCCTACGAGCAGTACTTC
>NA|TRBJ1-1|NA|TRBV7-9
CASSPVGPNTEAFF
TGTGCCAGCAGCCCTGTTGGGCCTAACACTGAAGCTTTCTTT
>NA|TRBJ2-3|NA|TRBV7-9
CASSLSHEGLYTQYF
TGTGCCAGCAGCCTCTCCCACGAGGGACTTTATACGCAGTATTTT
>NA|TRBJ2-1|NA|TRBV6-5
CASSYGTGTYNEQFF
TGTGCCAGCAGTTACGGCACGGGAACCTACAATGAGCAGTTCTTC
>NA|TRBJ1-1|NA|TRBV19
CASSIAGFGGTEAFF
TGTGCCAGTAGTATAGCGGGGTTCGGCGGGACTGAAGCTTTCTTT
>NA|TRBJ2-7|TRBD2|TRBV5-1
CASSAASSGTYEQYF
TGCGCCAGCAGCGCTGCGTCTAGCGGGACCTACGAGCAGTACTTC
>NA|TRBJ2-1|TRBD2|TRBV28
CASSPTREREVDEQFF
TGTGCCAGCAGTCCTACTCGCGAGCGGGAGGTAGATGAGCAGTTCTTC
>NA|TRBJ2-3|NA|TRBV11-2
CASTLTGAGDTQYF
TGTGCCAGCACCCTAACGGGGGCAGGAGATACGCAGTATTTT
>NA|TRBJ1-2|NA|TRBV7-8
CASSLAAGINYGYTF
TGTGCCAGCAGCTTAGCGGCGGGAATTAACTATGGCTACACCTTC
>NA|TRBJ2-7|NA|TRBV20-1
CSAQGSEQYF
TGCAGTGCTCAGGGTAGCGAGCAGTACTTC
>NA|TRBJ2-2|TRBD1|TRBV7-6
CASSLGVGGETGELFF
TGTGCCAGCAGCTTAGGGGTAGGGGGCGAAACCGGGGAGCTGTTTTTT
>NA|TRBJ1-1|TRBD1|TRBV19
CASSMGVRQGLQAFF
TGTGCCAGTAGTATGGGGGTACGACAGGGCTTGCAAGCTTTCTTT
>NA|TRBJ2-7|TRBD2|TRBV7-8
CASREGRVTTYEQYF
TGTGCCAGCAGGGAGGGGAGGGTAACCACCTACGAGCAGTACTTC
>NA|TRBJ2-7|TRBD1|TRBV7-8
CASSTDRVGEQYF
TGTGCCAGCAGCACCGACAGGGTCGGGGAGCAGTACTTC
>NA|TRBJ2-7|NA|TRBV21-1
CASSETVPYEQYF
TGTGCCAGCAGCGAGACCGTTCCCTACGAGCAGTACTTC
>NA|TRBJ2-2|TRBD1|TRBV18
CASSGDRPGAGELFF
TGTGCCAGCTCAGGGGACAGACCAGGGGCCGGGGAGCTGTTTTTT
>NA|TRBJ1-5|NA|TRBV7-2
CASSLVARNNQPQHF
TGTGCCAGCAGCTTAGTGGCGCGAAATAATCAGCCCCAGCATTTT
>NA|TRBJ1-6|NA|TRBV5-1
CASRSRSPLHF
TGCGCCAGCAGGAGTAGATCACCCCTCCACTTT
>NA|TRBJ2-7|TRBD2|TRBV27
CASSPARAGGSYEQYF
TGTGCCAGCAGTCCTGCCCGGGCGGGAGGTTCCTACGAGCAGTACTTC
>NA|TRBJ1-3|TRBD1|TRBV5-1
CASSSQDEQGAFGNTIYF
TGCGCCAGCAGCTCGCAGGATGAACAGGGGGCTTTCGGAAACACCATATATTTT
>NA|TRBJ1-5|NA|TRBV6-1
CASSEARRERGDQPQHF
TGTGCCAGCAGTGAAGCGCGAAGGGAAAGAGGGGATCAGCCCCAGCATTTT
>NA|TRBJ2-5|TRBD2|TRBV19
CASSIKGLAVETQYF
TGTGCCAGTAGTATAAAGGGACTAGCGGTGGAGACCCAGTACTTC
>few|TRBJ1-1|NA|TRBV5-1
CASSLGVRVRNTEAFF
TGCGCCAGCAGCTTGGGGGTCAGGGTTCGTAACACTGAAGCTTTCTTT
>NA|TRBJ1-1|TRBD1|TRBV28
CASSPGTGGTEAFF
TGTGCCAGCAGTCCCGGGACAGGGGGTACTGAAGCTTTCTTT
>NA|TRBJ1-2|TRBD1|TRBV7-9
CASSPNDRAHYGYTF
TGTGCCAGCAGCCCAAACGACAGGGCGCACTATGGCTACACCTTC
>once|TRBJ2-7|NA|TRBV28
CATGPTQLSYEQYF
TGTGCCACCGGGCCAACCCAACTCTCCTACGAGCAGTACTTC
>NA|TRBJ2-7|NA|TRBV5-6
CASSLAALAYEQYF
TGTGCCAGCAGCTTGGCAGCGTTAGCCTACGAGCAGTACTTC
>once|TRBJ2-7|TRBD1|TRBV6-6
CASRIRDSSYEQYF
TGTGCCAGCAGGATTAGGGACAGCTCCTACGAGCAGTACTTC
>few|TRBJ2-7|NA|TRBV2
CASSPPGNGVEQYF
TGTGCCAGCAGTCCACCAGGCAATGGGGTCGAGCAGTACTTC
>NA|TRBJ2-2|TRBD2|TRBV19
CASSSPGGGDTGELFF
TGTGCCAGTAGTTCCCCCGGCGGGGGTGACACCGGGGAGCTGTTTTTT
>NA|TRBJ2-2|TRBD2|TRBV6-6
CASSYGTSGSNGELFF
TGTGCCAGCAGTTACGGGACTAGCGGGAGTAACGGGGAGCTGTTTTTT
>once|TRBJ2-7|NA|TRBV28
CASSSPGDRARYEQYF
TGTGCCAGCAGTTCCCCCGGGGACCGGGCGCGCTACGAGCAGTACTTC
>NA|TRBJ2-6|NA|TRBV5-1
CASSLDLSGANVLTF
TGCGCCAGCAGCTTGGACCTATCTGGGGCCAACGTCCTGACTTTC
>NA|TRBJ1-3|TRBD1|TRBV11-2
CASSQSQGAAGNTIYF
TGTGCCAGCAGCCAATCCCAGGGGGCAGCTGGAAACACCATATATTTT
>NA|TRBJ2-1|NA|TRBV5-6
CASGGFTYNEQFF
TGTGCCAGCGGGGGATTCACCTACAATGAGCAGTTCTTC
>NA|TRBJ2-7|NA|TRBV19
CASKPPGPYEQYF
TGTGCCAGTAAGCCGCCGGGGCCCTACGAGCAGTACTTC
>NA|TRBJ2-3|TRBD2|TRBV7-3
CASSRGGGTDTQYF
TGTGCCAGCAGCCGAGGCGGGGGGACAGATACGCAGTATTTT
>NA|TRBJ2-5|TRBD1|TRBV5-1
CASSLAPGGAGETQYF
TGCGCCAGCAGCTTGGCCCCAGGGGGCGCGGGGGAGACCCAGTACTTC
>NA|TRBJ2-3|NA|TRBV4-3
CASSQSADSDSTDTQYF
TGCGCCAGCAGCCAATCGGCGGACAGTGATAGCACAGATACGCAGTATTTT
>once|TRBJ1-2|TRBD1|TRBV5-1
CASSLGQGAEYGYTF
TGCGCCAGCAGCTTGGGGCAGGGGGCGGAATATGGCTACACCTTC
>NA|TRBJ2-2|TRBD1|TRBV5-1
CASSLGQGQTGELFF
TGCGCCAGCAGCTTGGGACAGGGGCAGACCGGGGAGCTGTTTTTT
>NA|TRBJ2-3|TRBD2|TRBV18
CASSPGVAGGQGDTQYF
TGTGCCAGCTCACCTGGGGTAGCGGGAGGCCAAGGAGATACGCAGTATTTT
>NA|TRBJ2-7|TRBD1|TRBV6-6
CASRDTPGQDNYEQYF
TGTGCCAGCAGGGACACACCGGGACAGGATAATTACGAGCAGTACTTC
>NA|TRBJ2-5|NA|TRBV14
CASSQGSGGETQYF
TGTGCCAGCAGCCAAGGGTCAGGAGGAGAGACCCAGTACTTC
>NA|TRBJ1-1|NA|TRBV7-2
CASSLDSQRTEAFF
TGTGCCAGCAGCTTAGATTCACAGCGGACTGAAGCTTTCTTT
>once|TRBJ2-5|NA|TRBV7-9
CASSPRQAPQETQYF
TGTGCCAGCAGCCCTAGACAGGCCCCCCAAGAGACCCAGTACTTC
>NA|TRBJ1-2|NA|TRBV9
CASSVETTGRGYTF
TGTGCCAGCAGCGTAGAAACGACCGGTCGCGGCTACACCTTC
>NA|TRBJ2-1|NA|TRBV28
CASSSGTPSYNEQFF
TGTGCCAGCAGTTCCGGGACTCCCTCCTACAATGAGCAGTTCTTC
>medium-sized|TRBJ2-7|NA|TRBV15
CATSRALRYEQYF
TGTGCCACCAGCAGAGCTCTACGGTACGAGCAGTACTTC
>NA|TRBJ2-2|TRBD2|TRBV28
CAILGGSGTGELFF
TGTGCCATCCTGGGAGGGAGTGGCACCGGGGAGCTGTTTTTT